Listed here is a single T cell receptor beta chain. What it binds is not known. The sample belongs to a study of T cell repertoires in cytomegalovirus infection. About the study: CMV infection together with matching HLA type was indicated by public TCR beta signatures. Broader study findings: The study found HLA-C-restricted CMV-specific TCR beta clonotypes dominating the ex vivo response. Public TCR beta family frequency separated CMV-and-HLA carriers, including in an independent cohort.

The germline V gene encodes CDR1 MNHEY and CDR2 SVGAGI. This CDR3 has 14 amino acids. Between the trimmed V and J ends, which lost 3 bases and 4 bases, there was a span of 9 bases. Each CDR3 protein gets one entry after TCRdb re-called the reads with MiXCR. The sample lists around 100,000 distinct CDR3 sequences, roughly 9.1% occurring once. The rearrangement links TRBV6-5 to TRBJ2-2; D gene ambiguous. What was sequenced was PBMCs, sequenced either directly or after in vitro stimulation (not recorded which). The origin of this receptor is a human donor in good health (CMV status not recorded). Some clones in this sample may be carry-over from other donors' samples. The CDR3 is CASSYSQFTGELFF. The CDR3 nucleotides are TGTGCCAGCAGTTATAGTCAGTTCACCGGGGAGCTGTTTTTT.